The 15 T cell receptor beta chains presented below share a single source sample, sequenced in a study of technical replicates of blood from several donors. Using immunoSEQ multiplex PCR, the repertoire was profiled, and TCRdb retains in-frame clones only, with some absent. The sample carries tens of thousands of clones, about 96% recorded once. Sequences were obtained from T cells isolated from PBMCs. The receptors were gathered from a human donor in good health.

V usage is TRBV20-1 and J usage is TRBJ2-7; D call uncertain. The CDR3 sequence is 11 residues long. CDR1 DFQATT and CDR2 SNEGSKA come from the germline V gene (reference sequence). The V end lost 4 bases, the J end lost 0 bases, and 4 bases lay between the germline ends. The CDR3 DNA is TGCAGTGCTACCTTCTCCTACGAGCAGTACTTC. Its translation: CSATFSYEQYF.

Comments on this clone: Other DNA sequences in the same sample also yield this CDR3. The V gene is TRBV11-2, the J gene TRBJ2-7; D ambiguous. Deletions cut 1 base from V and 1 base from J, with 5 bases between. The CDR3 sequence is 13 residues long. Per germline, CDR1 SGHAT and CDR2 FQNNGV. CDR3 residues: CASSLGQSYEQYF. The CDR3 DNA reads TGTGCCAGCAGCTTAGGACAATCCTACGAGCAGTACTTC. The full variable domain, its missing parts supplied by reference TRBV11-2 and TRBJ2-7, is EAGVAQSPRYKIIEKRQSVAFWCNPISGHATLYWYQQILGQGPKLLIQFQNNGVVDDSQLPKDRFSAERLKGVDSTLKIQPAKLEDSAVYLCASSLGQSYEQYFGPGTRLTVT.

V gene TRBV9 combines with J gene TRBJ1-5; 7 bases are shared with TRBD1. The CDR3 extends over 15 amino acids. Trimming removed 4 bases from V and 1 base from J; junction bases left unmatched: 5. Germline loops: CDR1 SGDLS, CDR2 YYNGEE. Here the CDR3 DNA reads TGTGCCAGCAGCTCCACAGGGGCAAGCAATCAGCCCCAGCATTTT. It is translated as CASSSTGASNQPQHF.

The rearrangement links TRBV7-9 to TRBJ1-3; 9 nucleotides match TRBD1. The germline CDR1 and CDR2 sequences are SEHNR and FQNEAQ (reference sequence). Trimming took 8 bases from V and 5 from J; bases not matched to a gene: 7. The CDR3 is 14 residues long. The CDR3 nucleotides read TGTGCCAGCCGGGACAGGGAAATGAGAAACACCATATATTTT. Translating it yields CASRDREMRNTIYF.

The V call is TRBV5-6, the J call TRBJ2-1; no clear D. The germline V gene has CDR1 SGHDT and CDR2 YYEEEE. V lost 0 bases to trimming and J lost 0 bases, with 7 bases between them. This CDR3 comprises 15 residues. CDR3 residues: CASSLGLGSYNEQFF. Written as DNA, the CDR3 is TGTGCCAGCAGCTTGGGTCTAGGCTCCTACAATGAGCAGTTCTTC.

The rearrangement links TRBV4-1 to TRBJ1-1; a possible D gene is TRBD1 (5 bases). The length of the CDR3 is 16 residues. V lost 1 base and J lost 2, with 14 bases in between. Germline V lookup: CDR1 MGHRA, CDR2 YSYEKL. The chain's CDR3 is CASSQGLGLGNTEAFF. In nucleotides, the CDR3 is TGCGCCAGCAGCCAAGGGTTGGGACTAGGTAACACTGAAGCTTTCTTT.

As regards this clone: This same CDR3 is encoded by further DNA sequences in the sample. The genes are TRBV28 and TRBJ2-7; D not resolved. The CDR3 runs to 10 residues. The germline V and J ends were trimmed by 3 bases and 6 bases, with 3 bases remaining between them. The germline CDR1 and CDR2 sequences are MDHEN and SYDVKM. CDR3 sequence reads: CASSFREQYF. In DNA form, the CDR3 reads TGTGCCAGCAGTTTTCGCGAGCAGTACTTC. Together with reference TRBV28 and TRBJ2-7, the CDR3 gives the full variable domain: DVKVTQSSRYLVKRTGEKVFLECVQDMDHENMFWYRQDPGLGLRLIYFSYDVKMKEKGDIPEGYSVSREKKERFSLILESASTNQTSMYLCASSFREQYFGPGTRLTVT.

The rearrangement links TRBV19 to TRBJ1-2, with D maybe TRBD1 (5 bases). Trimming shortened V by 4 bases and J by 13 bases, and 25 bases separated the two germline ends. This CDR3 has 15 residues. Germline CDR1 LNHDA, CDR2 SQIVND (reference sequence). The CDR3 here is CASSNSRDRDFRGTF. CDR3 in DNA: TGTGCCAGTAGTAACTCCCGGGATAGGGACTTCCGTGGCACCTTC.

J is TRBJ1-5 and V is TRBV28, with TRBD1 matching 10 bases. The CDR3 contains 15 residues. Germline V gives CDR1 MDHEN, CDR2 SYDVKM. V shed 5 bases and J 1 base; nucleotides not matched to a gene: 2. The DNA for the CDR3 is TGTGCCAGCAGTGAGACAGGGGGCAGCAATCAGCCCCAGCATTTT. This encodes CASSETGGSNQPQHF. The variable domain in full, completed from reference TRBV28 and TRBJ1-5, reads DVKVTQSSRYLVKRTGEKVFLECVQDMDHENMFWYRQDPGLGLRLIYFSYDVKMKEKGDIPEGYSVSREKKERFSLILESASTNQTSMYLCASSETGGSNQPQHFGDGTRLSIL.

The chain has TRBV2 and TRBJ2-1; D ambiguous. CDR3 length equals 11 residues. The germline CDR1 and CDR2 sequences are SNHLY and FYNNEI. Trimming removed 11 bases at V and 9 bases at J, with 14 bases between. In nucleotides, the CDR3 is TGTGCCGGTACGACTGAAGGTGAGCAGTTCTTC. Its protein product is CAGTTEGEQFF.

The rearrangement uses TRBV19 and TRBJ1-3; 8 bases agree with TRBD1. Trimming removed 4 bases from V and 4 bases from J; junction bases left unmatched: 3. CDR1 is LNHDA and CDR2 is SQIVND in the germline V gene (reference sequence). There are 14 residues in the CDR3. The CDR3 region is CASSRTGYGNTIYF. In DNA form, the CDR3 reads TGTGCCAGTAGTAGGACAGGGTACGGAAACACCATATATTTT.

The genes are TRBV6-1 and TRBJ1-1; D gene uncertain. The length of the CDR3 is 11 residues. Germline assignment: CDR1 MNHNS and CDR2 SASEGT. V lost 8 bases, J lost 4 bases, and 8 bases lay in between. For the CDR3, the DNA is TGTGCCAGCGGGGAGCCCACTGAAGCTTTCTTT. Its protein is CASGEPTEAFF.

The rearrangement uses TRBV10-3 and TRBJ1-4; TRBD1 matches 10 bases. Trimming at V came to 5 bases and at J to 7 bases, leaving 4 bases not matched to a gene. CDR1 and CDR2 from the germline V gene are ENHRY and SYGVKD. The CDR3 has 14 amino acids. The CDR3 protein is CAISKGQGGEKLFF. The CDR3 DNA reads as TGTGCCATCAGTAAAGGACAGGGGGGTGAAAAACTGTTTTTT.

The rearrangement uses TRBV6-6 and TRBJ1-1; the D is unclear. Between the trimmed V and J ends, which lost 2 bases and 1 base, there was a span of 2 bases. Germline assignment: CDR1 MNHNY and CDR2 SVGAGI (reference sequence). This CDR3 is built from 12 residues. The CDR3 bases are TGTGCCAGCAGTTACCGGAACACTGAAGCTTTCTTT. Translation: CASSYRNTEAFF.

This clone was picked up one time. The chain links TRBV5-4 to TRBJ2-1, with 8 bases that match TRBD2. Trimming took 0 bases from V and 5 from J; bases not matched to a gene: 4. Germline-derived CDR1 and CDR2 are SGHNT and YYREEE (reference sequence). CDR3 size: 15 residues. The CDR3 DNA reads as TGTGCCAGCAGCTTGGGGACTAGCACGAACAATGAGCAGTTCTTC. It is translated as CASSLGTSTNNEQFF.